This T cell receptor beta chain appears in the sequencing data of a study of cytomegalovirus exposure and HLA in healthy donors. General study results and limits: The study put some 150 TCR beta chains on its list as cytomegalovirus-associated. There were a few CMV-associated chains whose specificity for CMV antigens was confirmed in vitro.

Remarks on this clone: No antigen is known for it.

Sequenced by immunoSEQ multiplex PCR; TCRdb stores in-frame clones only, minus some. The sample has approximately 210,000 clones; 80% to 90% are singletons. The receptor comes from a woman younger than 35 in good health and CMV-seronegative. The sequenced sample consisted of PBMCs.

As DNA, the CDR3 is TGTGCCAGCAGCGTAGAGGGGCGGGGAGGGACTAGCATTAAAAATGAGCAGTTCTTC. This codes for CASSVEGRGGTSIKNEQFF. V is TRBV9 and J is TRBJ2-1; TRBD2 matches 9 bases. The germline V gene has CDR1 SGDLS and CDR2 YYNGEE. CDR3 length: 19 amino acids. Trimming at V came to 0 bases and at J to 7 bases, leaving 17 bases not matched to a gene.